The 17 T cell receptor beta chains below all came from one sample that was sequenced in a study of blood T cell repertoires in COVID-19. TCRdb's table, derived via immunoSEQ multiplex PCR, lists solely in-frame clones and lacks some. The data show under 85,000 clones, with 65% to 85% seen just once and about 5% held by the top ten. What was sequenced was peripheral blood. The receptors here all came from a man aged 60 to 75 with active or convalescent COVID-19.

The chain combines TRBV7-2 with TRBJ2-5; the match to TRBD2 covers 11 bases. The V gene's germline CDR1 is SGHTA and CDR2 FQGNSA. The CDR3 has 19 residues. The V gene end was trimmed by 5 bases and the J gene end by 0 bases; junction bases not matched to a gene: 14. As DNA, the CDR3 is TGTGCCAGCAGCCTCTTTGGGGTAGCGGGGGGGGCGTACCAAGAGACCCAGTACTTC. Protein product: CASSLFGVAGGAYQETQYF.

The chain employs TRBV25-1 and TRBJ2-1, with 7 bases lining up with TRBD1. The V and J ends lost 1 base and 9 bases, in that order; junction bases with no gene match: 6. Germline V CDR1 and CDR2: MGHDK, SYGVNS. This CDR3 comprises 14 residues. The CDR3 loop is CASSESLGGSEQFF. CDR3 nucleotide sequence: TGTGCCAGCAGTGAATCTTTAGGGGGCAGTGAGCAGTTCTTC.

About this clone: An end of the junction differs from the germline gene, which may be a read error. The chain links TRBV18 to TRBJ1-5, with TRBD1 matching over 8 bases. The CDR3 totals 16 residues. Germline V gene data show CDR1 as KGHSH and CDR2 as LQKENI. The CDR3 sequence: CASSAPRGPGNQPQHF. CDR3 in DNA: TGTGCCAGCTCAGCACCCAGGGGGCCGGGAAATCAGCCCCAGCATTTT. The whole variable domain, remainder taken from reference TRBV18 and TRBJ1-5, is NAGVMQNPRHLVRRRGQEARLRCSPMKGHSHVYWYRQLPEEGLKFMVYLQKENIIDESGMPKERFSAEFPKEGPSILRIQQVVRGDSAAYFCASSAPRGPGNQPQHFGDGTRLSIL.

The V gene is TRBV5-3, the J gene TRBJ1-6, with a weak D call TRBD1 (5 bases). TRBV5-3 carries the ORF label, with uncertain function. CDR3 length: 20 residues. With 4 bases removed from V and 7 bases from J, the gap between germline ends came to 30 bases. Written as DNA, the CDR3 is TGTGCCAGAAGCCCATGGCCTGGGGGGGACGAGAAACCCTTCAATTCACCCCTCCACTTT. Its protein product is CARSPWPGGDEKPFNSPLHF.

The chain is built from TRBV9 and TRBJ2-1; 8 positions match TRBD2. Germline CDR1 and CDR2: SGDLS and YYNGEE. The CDR3 loop spans 15 amino acids. V trimming: 0 bases; J trimming: 3 bases; junction bases outside the gene matches: 2. The CDR3 here is CASSVGGGNYNEQFF. The CDR3 DNA follows: TGTGCCAGCAGCGTAGGCGGGGGGAACTACAATGAGCAGTTCTTC. The variable domain in full, completed from reference TRBV9 and TRBJ2-1, reads DSGVTQTPKHLITATGQRVTLRCSPRSGDLSVYWYQQSLDQGLQFLIQYYNGEERAKGNILERFSAQQFPDLHSELNLSSLELGDSALYFCASSVGGGNYNEQFFGPGTRLTVL.

V and J are TRBV7-9 and TRBJ1-5; TRBD1 agrees at 10 bases. Trimming took 0 bases from V and 5 from J; bases not matched to a gene: 4. Germline V CDR1 and CDR2: SEHNR, FQNEAQ (reference sequence). CDR3 length equals 16 residues. CDR3 sequence (DNA): TGTGCCAGCAGCTTAGCCGGGACAGGGGTCGATCAGCCCCAGCATTTT. Its translation: CASSLAGTGVDQPQHF.

The CDR3 spells CATSDSPSGRGLYNEQFF. CDR3 bases: TGTGCCACCAGTGATTCCCCCTCGGGCAGGGGGCTATACAATGAGCAGTTCTTC. The chain employs TRBV24-1 and TRBJ2-1; 8 nucleotides agree with TRBD1. Trimming at V came to 2 bases and at J to 4 bases, leaving 12 bases not matched to a gene. Looked up from germline, CDR1 is KGHDR and CDR2 is SFDVKD. The CDR3 length is 18 residues.

The chain is built from TRBV2 and TRBJ1-4; 7 bases map to TRBD1. The germline gives CDR1 SNHLY, CDR2 FYNNEI. The V segment lost 7 bases and the J segment 5 bases; nucleotides outside the gene matches: 10. There are 15 residues in the CDR3. The chain's CDR3 is CASTVQGVGNEKLFF. In DNA, the CDR3 is TGTGCCAGCACGGTCCAGGGGGTAGGGAATGAAAAACTGTTTTTT.

The chain links TRBV6-6 to TRBJ1-1; 7 bases fit TRBD1. The length of the CDR3 is 16 residues. The germline V gene encodes CDR1 MNHNY and CDR2 SVGAGI (reference sequence). Losses at the gene ends were 2 bases for V and 4 bases for J; bases not matched to a gene: 10. CDR3 sequence reads: CASSYPRQGGSTEAFF. CDR3 sequence (DNA): TGTGCCAGCAGTTACCCCAGACAGGGTGGGTCCACTGAAGCTTTCTTT.

The gene calls are TRBV5-6 and TRBJ2-7; D gene ambiguous. Deletions cut 1 base from V and 7 bases from J, with 6 bases between. The germline CDR1 and CDR2 sequences are SGHDT and YYEEEE. CDR3 length: 11 residues. The CDR3 region is CASSLTVEQYF. The CDR3 DNA sequence: TGTGCCAGCAGCTTGACTGTGGAGCAGTACTTC.

The chain links TRBV12-2 to TRBJ1-1. TRBV12-2 is assigned pseudogene status. The CDR3 is 16 residues long. Here the CDR3 DNA reads TGTGCAAGTCGCTTAGTATCACTCTCGGCGGGCACTGAAGCTTTCTTT. Amino acid sequence: CASRLVSLSAGTEAFF.

The J gene is TRBJ1-2, the V gene TRBV30; maybe TRBD1 (6 bases). The germline V gene encodes CDR1 GTSNPN and CDR2 SVGIG (reference sequence). The CDR3 runs 11 residues. Between the trimmed V and J ends, which lost 4 bases and 7 bases, there was a span of 10 bases. CDR3 region: CAWNRGGGYTF. CDR3 nucleotides: TGTGCCTGGAACCGAGGGGGTGGCTACACCTTC.

CDR3: CASSPRTSGYSYEQYF. The CDR3 nucleotides are TGTGCCAGCAGCCCTAGGACTAGCGGTTACTCCTACGAGCAGTACTTC. This sequence joins TRBV5-4 and TRBJ2-7, with 10 bases aligning to TRBD2. With V trimmed by 4 bases and J by 0 bases, 7 bases remained unmatched. The germline CDR1 and CDR2 sequences are SGHNT and YYREEE (reference sequence). The CDR3 length is 16 residues.

V usage is TRBV7-2 and J usage is TRBJ2-7; 7 positions agree with TRBD2. This CDR3 has 13 residues. The V and J ends lost 8 bases and 3 bases, in that order; junction bases with no gene match: 7. Germline V CDR1 and CDR2: SGHTA, FQGNSA. CDR3 loop: CASGAAGDYEQYF. The CDR3 DNA follows: TGTGCCAGCGGGGCGGCGGGGGACTACGAGCAGTACTTC.

The chain couples TRBV7-8 to TRBJ1-5; 7 bases match TRBD1. This CDR3 contains 12 residues. Germline CDR1 and CDR2: SGHVS and FQNEAQ. J lost 12 bases, V lost 5 bases, and 7 bases had no gene match. The DNA of the CDR3 is TGTGCCAGCAGCACCCGGACAGGTCGCCAGCATTTT. Protein product: CASSTRTGRQHF.

Only a few counts were recorded for this clone. The gene calls are TRBV4-3 and TRBJ2-3; TRBD2 agrees at 13 bases. From germline, CDR1 is LGHNA and CDR2 YSLEER. The V and J ends lost 1 base and 7 bases, in that order; junction bases with no gene match: 5. This CDR3 contains 16 residues. The CDR3 DNA sequence: TGCGCCAGCAGCCAAGGTGGGACTAGCGGGGCGTATACGCAGTATTTT. Translated, it gives CASSQGGTSGAYTQYF.

This clone has a single count. Here the CDR3 reads CASSQDSLAGDTQYF. CDR3 bases: TGTGCCAGCAGCCAAGATTCCCTAGCGGGAGATACGCAGTATTTT. The gene calls are TRBV3-1 (or the pseudogene TRBV3-2) and TRBJ2-3; TRBD2 matches 8 bases. Germline assignment: CDR1 LGHDT and CDR2 YNNKEL (reference sequence). The CDR3 loop spans 15 amino acids. With V trimmed by 0 bases and J by 5 bases, 4 bases remained unmatched.